Shown below are 27 T cell receptor beta chains from a single sample sequenced in a study of spatial heterogeneity in lung cancer. TCRdb passed the 5' RACE reads through MiXCR, listing each CDR3 protein once. The repertoire consists of tens of thousands of distinct CDR3 sequences, with about 7% occurring once and the leading ten covering less than 3.5%. The time point is: sample taken at primary tumor resection. Sequencing was performed on whole RNA extracted from tumor and nontumor lung tissue, or from frozen PBMC, and the material was left unsorted. The specimen comprised PBMCs, sampled at surgery. The origin of the receptors is a female donor with early-stage non-small cell lung cancer.

The chain joins TRBV3-1 to TRBJ2-3, with a tentative D call TRBD1 (7 bases). Per germline, CDR1 LGHDT and CDR2 YNNKEL (reference sequence). This CDR3 spans 16 amino acids. Trimming left V 2 bases short and J 1 base short, with 13 bases between. This CDR3 reads CASSQPQGGRTDTQYF. The CDR3 nucleotides are TGTGCCAGCAGCCAACCCCAGGGGGGTCGCACAGATACGCAGTATTTT.

This clonotype was picked up many times. This chain joins TRBV7-2 and TRBJ1-2; D is possibly TRBD1 (5 bases). The V gene lost 3 bases and the J gene lost 6 bases, with 17 bases spanning the gap. Germline lookup yields CDR1 SGHTA and CDR2 FQGNSA. The CDR3 is 15 amino acids. As DNA, the CDR3 is TGTGCCAGCAGCTTCGCCCCCCGCTTCAGGGATGGCTACACCTTC. Translated: CASSFAPRFRDGYTF.

The sample holds many counts of this clonotype. The chain uses TRBV5-1 and TRBJ1-1, with 9 bases fitting TRBD1. Germline trimming cut 4 bases from V and 5 bases from J; bases unmatched to any gene: 6. This CDR3 region has 14 residues. Germline values: CDR1 SGHRS, CDR2 YFSETQ. The CDR3 spells CASSPGTGKTEAFF. In DNA, the CDR3 is TGCGCCAGCAGCCCCGGGACAGGGAAAACTGAAGCTTTCTTT.

There are many counts of this clonotype. The chain uses TRBV10-3 and TRBJ2-3, with D uncertain. The CDR3 covers 11 residues. V lost 4 bases and J lost 4, with 3 bases in between. Germline CDR1 ENHRY, CDR2 SYGVKD. CDR3 amino acids: CAISAADTQYF. The CDR3 region has the DNA TGTGCCATCAGTGCCGCAGATACGCAGTATTTT.

This clonotype has at least ten counts. The V call is TRBV10-3, the J call TRBJ2-1; D possibly corresponds to TRBD1 (6 bases). CDR3 length: 14 residues. V was pared by 5 bases and J by 10 bases, with 18 bases between. The V gene's germline CDR1 is ENHRY and CDR2 SYGVKD. The CDR3 sequence: CAISPDSTGYEQFF. The CDR3 coding sequence is TGTGCCATCAGTCCCGACTCAACAGGGTACGAGCAGTTCTTC.

The V and J genes are TRBV4-3 and TRBJ2-1; 8 bases align to TRBD1. The CDR3 runs 18 residues. J lost 2 bases, V lost 4 bases, and 13 bases had no gene match. Germline lookup yields CDR1 LGHNA and CDR2 YSLEER. The DNA of the CDR3 is TGCGCCAGCAGCCTTCAAGGTCTCTGGGACAGGCCCTACAATGAGCAGTTCTTC. Translation: CASSLQGLWDRPYNEQFF.

The rearrangement joins TRBV3-1 to TRBJ1-2, with D uncertain. Trimming stripped 4 bases from V and 7 bases from J, with 13 bases between. Germline CDR1 is LGHDT and CDR2 is YNNKEL (reference sequence). The CDR3 consists of 13 residues. CDR3 in amino acids: CASSPVRRSGYTF. The CDR3 DNA follows: TGTGCCAGCAGCCCAGTTCGACGTTCTGGCTACACCTTC.

In its sample, this clonotype was seen a few times. This sequence joins TRBV7-2 and TRBJ2-5; no clear D gene. This CDR3 has 14 amino acids. V dropped 5 bases and J dropped 4 bases, with 14 bases sitting between them. The germline gives CDR1 SGHTA, CDR2 FQGNSA. CDR3 nucleotide sequence: TGTGCCAGCAGCCCCCCGCCGGGTTTAGAGACCCAGTACTTC. It translates to CASSPPPGLETQYF.

The V call is TRBV3-1, the J call TRBJ1-1; D uncertain. CDR3 size: 13 residues. Germline CDR1 LGHDT, CDR2 YNNKEL (reference sequence). The V end lost 2 bases, the J end lost 7 bases, and 11 bases lay between the germline ends. DNA for the CDR3: TGTGCCAGCAGCCAACCTCCTGCCCGTGAAGCTTTCTTT. Amino acid sequence: CASSQPPAREAFF.

This clonotype was recorded many times. The CDR3 loop is CASSQLFLAGYTEAFF. In nucleotides, the CDR3 is TGTGCCAGCAGCCAACTGTTTTTGGCCGGGTACACTGAAGCTTTCTTT. The chain employs TRBV3-1 and TRBJ1-1; D unresolved. CDR1 and CDR2 (germline): LGHDT, YNNKEL (reference sequence). There are 16 residues in the CDR3. The V gene lost 2 bases and the J gene lost 3 bases, with 16 bases spanning the gap.

This clonotype has at least ten counts. The chain employs TRBV20-1 and TRBJ2-3, with D unresolved. Germline V gene data show CDR1 as DFQATT and CDR2 as SNEGSKA (reference sequence). V dropped 1 base and J dropped 4 bases, with 9 bases sitting between them. The CDR3 is 13 amino acids. The CDR3 DNA reads TGCAGTGCTAGAGTCCACCTAGCAGATACGCAGTATTTT. Its translation: CSARVHLADTQYF.

A few counts support this clonotype. The chain joins TRBV2 to TRBJ2-7; a weak D match, TRBD2 (7 bases). Germline lookup yields CDR1 SNHLY and CDR2 FYNNEI. The CDR3 consists of 12 residues. The ends were cut back, 11 bases at V and 2 bases at J, with 13 bases in the middle. DNA for the CDR3: TGTGCCGGGGGGGGGCAGCCCTACGAGCAGTACTTC. This translates into CAGGGQPYEQYF.

This clonotype was observed many times. The chain recombines TRBV25-1 with TRBJ2-1; a weak D match, TRBD2 (5 bases). CDR1 and CDR2 (germline): MGHDK, SYGVNS. This CDR3 has 15 amino acids. V dropped 4 bases and J dropped 2 bases, with 12 bases sitting between them. The CDR3 sequence: CASSVRGFPYNEQFF. DNA of the CDR3: TGTGCCAGCAGTGTTCGGGGTTTTCCCTACAATGAGCAGTTCTTC.

The chain carries TRBV6-1 and TRBJ2-2; 8 bases agree with TRBD1. The CDR3 extends over 15 amino acids. Germline V gene data show CDR1 as MNHNS and CDR2 as SASEGT. The V gene end was trimmed by 5 bases and the J gene end by 5 bases; junction bases not matched to a gene: 7. The CDR3 loop reads CASSPGQVATGELFF. CDR3 in DNA: TGTGCCAGCAGTCCGGGACAGGTCGCAACCGGGGAGCTGTTTTTT.

The chain joins TRBV20-1 to TRBJ2-3; D is uncertain. Deletions cut 3 bases from V and 6 bases from J, with 10 bases between. CDR1 is DFQATT, CDR2 SNEGSKA, per germline (reference sequence). The CDR3 consists of 12 residues. CDR3 bases: TGCAGTGCTAGGATAGTGGCTGATACGCAGTATTTT. Translation gives CSARIVADTQYF.

V is TRBV18 and J is TRBJ2-5, with TRBD2 matching over 8 bases. J gave up 3 bases and V 0 bases, and 6 bases lay outside the gene matches. This CDR3 is built from 16 residues. Germline-derived CDR1 and CDR2 are KGHSH and LQKENI. CDR3 bases: TGTGCCAGCTCACCACCGAGAAGCGGGGGCAAAGAGACCCAGTACTTC. This codes for CASSPPRSGGKETQYF.

This clonotype occurred many times. The rearrangement links TRBV20-1 to TRBJ2-6; no reliable D call. The germline gives CDR1 DFQATT, CDR2 SNEGSKA (reference sequence). V lost 1 base and J lost 0, with 10 bases in between. CDR3 length: 16 amino acids. Here the CDR3 reads CSARAFSLSGANVLTF. For the CDR3, the DNA is TGCAGTGCTAGAGCTTTCAGCCTCTCTGGGGCCAACGTCCTGACTTTC.

This clonotype was observed at least ten times. V and J are TRBV2 and TRBJ2-5; D is ambiguous. CDR1 SNHLY and CDR2 FYNNEI come from the germline V gene. Trimming removed 7 bases from V and 1 base from J, with 10 bases in between. The CDR3 is made up of 13 amino acids. DNA of the CDR3: TGTGCCAGCAACCAACTACTCCAAGAGACCCAGTACTTC. It codes for CASNQLLQETQYF.

This clonotype was seen many times. The V gene is TRBV2, the J gene TRBJ2-3; no reliable D call. In germline, CDR1 is SNHLY, CDR2 FYNNEI. Trimming took 7 bases from V and 10 from J, leaving 12 bases between them. The CDR3 runs to 11 residues. This chain's CDR3 is CASTLTTAQYF. In DNA form, the CDR3 reads TGTGCCAGCACCCTAACCACAGCGCAGTATTTT.

There are many counts of this clonotype. The chain carries TRBV13 and TRBJ1-5; no clear D. The CDR3 spans 17 residues. Germline CDR1 PRHDT, CDR2 FYEKMQ (reference sequence). V shed 0 bases and J shed 2 bases, with 14 bases lying between them. The DNA for the CDR3 is TGTGCCAGCAGCTTAGGCCCCGCGGGTTGGGGCAATCAGCCCCAGCATTTT. Translated, it gives CASSLGPAGWGNQPQHF. Based on the CDR3 plus reference TRBV13 and TRBJ1-5, the full variable domain is AAGVIQSPRHLIKEKRETATLKCYPIPRHDTVYWYQQGPGQDPQFLISFYEKMQSDKGSIPDRFSAQQFSDYHSELNMSSLELGDSALYFCASSLGPAGWGNQPQHFGDGTRLSIL.

V is TRBV6-2 or TRBV6-3 and J is TRBJ1-2, with unresolved D. This CDR3 contains 13 residues. Germline-derived CDR1 and CDR2 are MNHEY and SVGEGT. V lost 8 bases, J lost 4 bases, and 14 bases lay in between. Here the CDR3 reads CASATTVPYGYTF. The CDR3 DNA is TGTGCCAGCGCCACAACGGTCCCCTATGGCTACACCTTC.

The chain links TRBV7-9 to TRBJ1-2, with 8 bases fitting TRBD1. The CDR3 runs to 13 residues. Germline CDR1 reads SEHNR; CDR2 reads FQNEAQ (reference sequence). The junction had 3 bases not matched to a gene; V was cut back by 3 bases and J by 6 bases. CDR3 sequence reads: CASSLQGADGYTF. The CDR3 DNA follows: TGTGCCAGCAGCTTGCAGGGGGCGGATGGCTACACCTTC.

This clonotype has at least ten counts. The V call is TRBV20-1, the J call TRBJ2-7, with 10 bases identical to TRBD2. CDR1 and CDR2 (germline): DFQATT, SNEGSKA (reference sequence). V was pared by 0 bases and J by 2 bases, with 4 bases of the junction left unmatched. The CDR3 has 15 residues. The DNA for the CDR3 is TGCAGTGCTAGAGATAGGACTAGCGGAGCCTACGAGCAGTACTTC. Its protein is CSARDRTSGAYEQYF.

This clonotype was found many times. The chain has TRBV30 and TRBJ1-1; 7 nucleotides align to TRBD1. Germline values: CDR1 GTSNPN, CDR2 SVGIG (reference sequence). This CDR3 contains 13 residues. The V segment lost 1 base and the J segment 14 bases; nucleotides outside the gene matches: 13. The CDR3 sequence: CAWSDMTGSRRFF. The CDR3 region has the DNA TGTGCCTGGAGTGATATGACAGGGAGTAGGAGGTTCTTT.

This clonotype was counted many times. This rearrangement joins TRBV28 to TRBJ1-2; D remains ambiguous. V was shortened by 2 bases and J by 2 bases, with 3 bases between the two germline ends. Germline loops: CDR1 MDHEN, CDR2 SYDVKM. This CDR3 is 12 amino acids long. The CDR3 region has the DNA TGTGCCAGCAGTTTACAGAACTATGGCTACACCTTC. It is translated as CASSLQNYGYTF.

This clonotype has at least ten counts. The CDR3: CASKGIDTQYF. CDR3 DNA sequence: TGCGCCAGCAAGGGGATAGATACGCAGTATTTT. V usage is TRBV5-1 and J usage is TRBJ2-3; TRBD1 is a possible D gene (5 bases). Trimming removed 6 bases from V and 5 bases from J, with 7 bases in between. Germline V lookup: CDR1 SGHRS, CDR2 YFSETQ. The CDR3 runs 11 residues.

This clonotype occurred a few times. The rearrangement links TRBV20-1 to TRBJ1-1, with a possible D match to TRBD1 (5 bases). CDR3 length: 16 amino acids. Trimming cost V 0 bases and J 3 bases, with 17 bases left between them. Germline lookup yields CDR1 DFQATT and CDR2 SNEGSKA (reference sequence). The chain's CDR3 is CSARDYKRSQDTEAFF. The CDR3 DNA follows: TGCAGTGCTAGAGATTATAAACGTTCACAGGACACTGAAGCTTTCTTT.